This T cell receptor (beta chain) was observed in a study of T cell repertoires in cytomegalovirus infection. Study overall: Public TCR beta signature analysis indicated the presence of both CMV infection and matching HLA type.

This clonotype was detected ten times or more. Its antigen is not identified. There are 12 residues in the CDR3. Unmatched junction bases numbered 2, after V lost 3 bases and J lost 9 bases. Germline values: CDR1 SGHTA, CDR2 FQGNSA. Findings and caveats of the study: The study found HLA-C-restricted CMV-specific TCR beta clonotypes dominating the ex vivo response. Summed frequency of shared TCR beta families picked out CMV carriers who also had the relevant HLA.

TCRdb used MiXCR to reprocess the reads, holding one entry per CDR3 protein. Among around 900,000 distinct CDR3 sequences listed, around 31% were seen once. V is TRBV7-2 and J is TRBJ2-1, with 7 bases lining up with TRBD1. This sequence originates from a human donor in good health (CMV status not recorded). Some clones in this sample may be carry-over from other donors' samples. The source was cultured CD8+ T cells from PBMCs, collected from culture after CMV antigen stimulation. The CDR3 region has the DNA TGTGCCAGCAGCTTCACAGGGGTTGAGCAGTTCTTC. Translated: CASSFTGVEQFF.